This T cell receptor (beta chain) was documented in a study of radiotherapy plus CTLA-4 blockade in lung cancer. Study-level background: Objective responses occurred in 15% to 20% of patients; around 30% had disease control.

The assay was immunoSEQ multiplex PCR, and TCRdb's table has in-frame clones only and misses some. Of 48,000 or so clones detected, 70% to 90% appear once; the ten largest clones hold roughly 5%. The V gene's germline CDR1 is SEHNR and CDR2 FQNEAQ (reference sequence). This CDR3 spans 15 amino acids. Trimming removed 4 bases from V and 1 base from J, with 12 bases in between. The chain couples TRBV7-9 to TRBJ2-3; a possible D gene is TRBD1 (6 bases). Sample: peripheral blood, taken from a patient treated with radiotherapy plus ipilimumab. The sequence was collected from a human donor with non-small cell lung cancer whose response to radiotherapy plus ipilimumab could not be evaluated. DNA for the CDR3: TGTGCCAGCAGCTCGCAGGGGAAGCGCACAGATACGCAGTATTTT. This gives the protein CASSSQGKRTDTQYF.